The 14 T cell receptor beta chains listed next were all sequenced from one sample in a study of T-cell memory formation after mild COVID-19. Via MiXCR, TCRdb re-called the 5' RACE reads, giving one row per CDR3 protein. The sample has a few hundred thousand distinct CDR3 sequences; 25% to 30% are singletons. Sequencing input: PBMCs or a T cell subset sorted from them (not recorded which). These receptors all stem from an adult woman who had mild COVID-19 (a few samples of this study predate the infection). Cell type and time point are not known.

This clonotype has just a few counts. The rearrangement joins TRBV7-9 to TRBJ2-7, with 7 bases identical to TRBD1. The CDR3 runs 13 residues. J gave up 5 bases and V 5 bases, and 6 bases lay outside the gene matches. Germline CDR1 reads SEHNR; CDR2 reads FQNEAQ (reference sequence). Here the CDR3 DNA reads TGTGCCAGCAGCGACGGACAGGCCCACGAGCAGTACTTC. Its protein product is CASSDGQAHEQYF.

V is TRBV3-1 and J is TRBJ1-5; unclear D gene. This CDR3 comprises 12 residues. The germline V gene has CDR1 LGHDT and CDR2 YNNKEL (reference sequence). V was trimmed by 2 bases and J by 9 bases, leaving 8 bases between them. CDR3 sequence: CASSQTLGPQHF. CDR3 nucleotides: TGTGCCAGCAGCCAAACCTTAGGGCCCCAGCATTTT.

This clonotype was seen more than once but under ten times. This chain uses TRBV4-3 with TRBJ2-3; D not certain. V was trimmed by 2 bases and J by 0 bases, leaving 6 bases between them. The CDR3 length is 14 residues. Germline V CDR1 and CDR2: LGHNA, YSLEER. The CDR3 DNA reads as TGCGCCAGCAGCCAAAGCGCTAGCACAGATACGCAGTATTTT. It codes for CASSQSASTDTQYF.

The V gene is TRBV19, the J gene TRBJ2-4, with TRBD1 identical over 8 bases. The junction had 2 bases not matched to a gene; V was cut back by 4 bases and J by 6 bases. This CDR3 has 13 amino acids. The germline CDR1 and CDR2 sequences are LNHDA and SQIVND (reference sequence). The CDR3 DNA sequence: TGTGCCAGTAGTACCGGACAGGGAAACATTCAGTACTTC. The encoded protein is CASSTGQGNIQYF. Full variable domain (outside the CDR3, taken from reference TRBV19 and TRBJ2-4): DGGITQSPKYLFRKEGQNVTLSCEQNLNHDAMYWYRQDPGQGLRLIYYSQIVNDFQKGDIAEGYSVSREKKESFPLTVTSAQKNPTAFYLCASSTGQGNIQYFGAGTRLSVL.

The chain links TRBV9 to TRBJ2-7; perhaps TRBD2 as D (6 bases). V was shortened by 0 bases and J by 3 bases, with 10 bases between the two germline ends. CDR3 size: 14 residues. Germline V gene lookup returns CDR1 SGDLS and CDR2 YYNGEE. This chain's CDR3 is CASSVAWGGYEQYF. The CDR3 bases are TGTGCCAGCAGCGTAGCTTGGGGAGGCTACGAGCAGTACTTC.

The rearrangement uses TRBV12-3 or TRBV12-4 and TRBJ1-1, with unresolved D. V gave up 3 bases and J gave up 0 bases, with 8 bases separating them. This CDR3 spans 14 amino acids. This chain's CDR3 is CASSLLSMNTEAFF. Written as DNA, the CDR3 is TGTGCCAGCAGTTTGCTGAGCATGAACACTGAAGCTTTCTTT.

This chain uses TRBV4-1 with TRBJ2-2; D call uncertain. The CDR3 extends over 13 amino acids. Germline loops: CDR1 MGHRA, CDR2 YSYEKL. V shed 6 bases and J shed 2 bases, with 7 bases lying between them. CDR3 nucleotides: TGCGCCAGCAGGAGGCCTAACACCGGGGAGCTGTTTTTT. Translating gives CASRRPNTGELFF.

The V call is TRBV12-3 or TRBV12-4, the J call TRBJ1-1; D not resolved. Trimming took off 6 bases at V and 6 bases at J, with 8 bases between the two ends. This CDR3 has 11 amino acids. CDR3 sequence reads: CASSVTSEAFF. The CDR3, as DNA: TGTGCCAGCAGCGTTACCTCTGAAGCTTTCTTT.

The CDR3 region is CASSFVYGDYEQYF. CDR3 nucleotides: TGTGCCAGCAGTTTTGTGTACGGAGACTACGAGCAGTACTTC. V is TRBV12-3 or TRBV12-4 and J is TRBJ2-7; D is undetermined. V shed 3 bases and J shed 3 bases, with 12 bases lying between them. CDR3 length equals 14 residues.

Written as DNA, the CDR3 is TGTGCCAGCTCACCACGGGAGGGACAGGGCTGGGCGAATGAGCAGTTCTTC. This encodes CASSPREGQGWANEQFF. The chain employs TRBV18 and TRBJ2-1; 9 bases match TRBD1. J gave up 7 bases and V 1 base, and 11 bases lay outside the gene matches. Germline CDR1 KGHSH, CDR2 LQKENI. The CDR3 is 17 residues long. The variable domain in full, completed from reference TRBV18 and TRBJ2-1, reads NAGVMQNPRHLVRRRGQEARLRCSPMKGHSHVYWYRQLPEEGLKFMVYLQKENIIDESGMPKERFSAEFPKEGPSILRIQQVVRGDSAAYFCASSPREGQGWANEQFFGPGTRLTVL.

Comments on this clonotype: At one boundary the junction diverges from the germline segment, which might be a read error. V and J are TRBV29-1 and TRBJ2-5, with 10 positions matching TRBD1. The CDR3 consists of 12 residues. Germline V gene lookup returns CDR1 SQVTM and CDR2 ANQGSEA. The CDR3 spells CSVDRDRGAPNF. The CDR3 region has the DNA TGCAGCGTTGACCGGGACAGGGGAGCGCCGAACTTC.

This rearrangement joins TRBV10-3 to TRBJ2-7; 9 bases are a match to TRBD2. V was clipped by 0 bases and J by 5 bases; unmatched bases: 5. Germline V gene data show CDR1 as ENHRY and CDR2 as SYGVKD. The CDR3 has 15 residues. This chain's CDR3 is CAISESSGGFDEQYF. In DNA, the CDR3 is TGTGCCATCAGTGAGTCGAGCGGGGGGTTCGACGAGCAGTACTTC.

The rearrangement joins TRBV7-9 to TRBJ1-2; D possibly corresponds to TRBD1 (5 bases). The CDR3 has 14 amino acids. Germline CDR1 SEHNR, CDR2 FQNEAQ (reference sequence). V lost 1 base to trimming and J lost 8 bases, with 14 bases between them. The CDR3 is CASSLVGAAPGYTF. As DNA, the CDR3 is TGTGCCAGCAGCTTAGTAGGGGCAGCACCGGGCTACACCTTC.

The genes are TRBV10-3 and TRBJ2-6; possibly TRBD2 for D (6 bases). Germline lookup yields CDR1 ENHRY and CDR2 SYGVKD. V was pared by 5 bases and J by 0 bases, with 14 bases between. This CDR3 contains 17 residues. Here the CDR3 reads CAISWGDPGSGANVLTF. The CDR3 nucleotides read TGTGCCATCAGTTGGGGGGACCCCGGCTCTGGGGCCAACGTCCTGACTTTC.